This TCR beta chain stems from a study of blood T cells in healthy people across ages. A second about 7 to 12 cycle PCR used barcoded and J-beta primers. Using its own MiXCR run on the 5' RACE reads, TCRdb lists one record per CDR3 protein. The sample has 550,000 to 700,000 distinct CDR3 sequences, 27% seen once. The germline gives CDR1 GTSNPN, CDR2 SVGIG (reference sequence). V was clipped by 3 bases and J by 3 bases, with 14 bases between them. This CDR3 is built from 14 residues. The rearrangement links TRBV30 to TRBJ2-5, with a tentative D call TRBD2 (6 bases). The material sequenced was blood. The clonotype was recovered from a woman in her seventies in good health. This CDR3 is CAWSDGLTEETQYF. CDR3 DNA sequence: TGTGCCTGGAGCGACGGACTAACGGAAGAGACCCAGTACTTC.